These 6 T cell receptor beta chains came from one sample sequenced in a study of T cells in Graves' hyperthyroidism and ophthalmopathy. Template material for amplifying TCR beta CDR3 regions consisted of RNA transcripts. Researchers ran a first-round RT-PCR on the TCR CDR3 using the HTBI primer set. TCRdb reprocessed the multiplex PCR reads via MiXCR and lists one record per CDR3 protein. Of under 350,000 distinct CDR3 sequences listed, about 17% are singletons. Sequencing input: blood. These receptors originate from a woman aged 55-69 years with Graves' ophthalmopathy.

The rearrangement uses TRBV27 and TRBJ2-1; D is uncertain. This CDR3 spans 14 amino acids. V shed 2 bases and J shed 5 bases, with 10 bases lying between them. Germline V gene sequence: CDR1 MNHEY, CDR2 SMNVEV (reference sequence). The CDR3 spells CASSLNGGNNEQFF. As DNA, the CDR3 is TGTGCCAGCAGTTTAAACGGCGGTAACAATGAGCAGTTCTTC.

This clonotype came up many times. This sequence joins TRBV28 and TRBJ1-5; possibly TRBD1 for D (6 bases). The germline V gene encodes CDR1 MDHEN and CDR2 SYDVKM. This CDR3 has 14 residues. V lost 4 bases, J lost 7 bases, and 14 bases lay in between. The CDR3 sequence: CASSSGGVLQPQHF. As DNA, the CDR3 is TGTGCCAGCAGTTCTGGGGGCGTGTTGCAGCCCCAGCATTTT.

This clonotype has ten or more counts. The chain couples TRBV29-1 to TRBJ2-7, with 11 bases lining up with TRBD2. The ends lost 7 bases at V and 7 bases at J; junction bases unmatched: 9. There are 13 residues in the CDR3. Germline CDR1 SQVTM, CDR2 ANQGSEA. The CDR3 reads CSASTSGSGEQYF. CDR3 DNA sequence: TGCAGCGCTAGCACTAGCGGGAGTGGGGAGCAGTACTTC.

This clonotype was observed at least ten times. The chain links TRBV20-1 to TRBJ1-5, with D possibly being TRBD1 (6 bases). Germline CDR1 is DFQATT and CDR2 is SNEGSKA (reference sequence). V dropped 0 bases and J dropped 7 bases, with 13 bases sitting between them. The CDR3 covers 14 residues. The CDR3 region has the DNA TGCAGTGCTAGAGACAGGGGAGAGGGGCAGCCCCAGCATTTT. Its translation is CSARDRGEGQPQHF.

The V and J genes are TRBV7-9 and TRBJ2-5; a possible D gene is TRBD2 (6 bases). Germline-derived CDR1 and CDR2 are SEHNR and FQNEAQ (reference sequence). The V gene lost 5 bases and the J gene lost 5 bases, with 15 bases spanning the gap. The CDR3 runs to 14 residues. CDR3 sequence (DNA): TGTGCCAGCAGCCTACAAAGTGCGGGGGAGACCCAGTACTTC. Its translation: CASSLQSAGETQYF.

The chain is built from TRBV11-2 and TRBJ2-5, with D tentatively TRBD2 (6 bases). This CDR3 has 15 amino acids. V dropped 0 bases and J dropped 5 bases, with 13 bases sitting between them. Germline-derived CDR1 and CDR2 are SGHAT and FQNNGV. CDR3 bases: TGTGCCAGCAGCTTAGATGGCGGAGCGGGTGAGACCCAGTACTTC. Amino acid sequence: CASSLDGGAGETQYF.